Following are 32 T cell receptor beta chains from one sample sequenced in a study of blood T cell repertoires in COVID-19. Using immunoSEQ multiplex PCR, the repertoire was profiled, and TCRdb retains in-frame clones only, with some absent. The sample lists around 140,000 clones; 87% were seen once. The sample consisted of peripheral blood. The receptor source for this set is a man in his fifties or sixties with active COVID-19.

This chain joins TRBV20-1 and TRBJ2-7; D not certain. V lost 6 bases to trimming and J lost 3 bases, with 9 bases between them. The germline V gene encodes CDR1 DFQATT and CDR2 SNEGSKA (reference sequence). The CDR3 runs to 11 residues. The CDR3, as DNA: TGCAGTGCAGCTTCAAGCTACGAGCAGTACTTC. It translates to CSAASSYEQYF.

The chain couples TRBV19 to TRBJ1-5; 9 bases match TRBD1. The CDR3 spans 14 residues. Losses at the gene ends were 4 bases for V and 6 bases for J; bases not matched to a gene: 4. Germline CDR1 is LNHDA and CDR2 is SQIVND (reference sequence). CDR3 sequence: CASSTLDRGQPQHF. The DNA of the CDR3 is TGTGCCAGTAGTACCCTGGACAGGGGTCAGCCCCAGCATTTT.

This CDR3 reads CASSQGSGGYTF. CDR3 coding DNA: TGTGCCAGCAGCCAAGGGTCGGGTGGCTACACCTTC. V is TRBV14 and J is TRBJ1-2; D gene uncertain. CDR3 size: 12 residues. The V end lost 1 base, the J end lost 7 bases, and 7 bases lay between the germline ends. Germline CDR1 and CDR2: SGHDN and FVKESK.

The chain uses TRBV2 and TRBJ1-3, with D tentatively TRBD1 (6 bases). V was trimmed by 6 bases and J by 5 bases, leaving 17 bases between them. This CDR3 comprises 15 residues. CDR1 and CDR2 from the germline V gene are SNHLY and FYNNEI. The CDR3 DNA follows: TGTGCCAGCAGGCCGGACAGAGGAACAAGAAACACCATATATTTT. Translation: CASRPDRGTRNTIYF.

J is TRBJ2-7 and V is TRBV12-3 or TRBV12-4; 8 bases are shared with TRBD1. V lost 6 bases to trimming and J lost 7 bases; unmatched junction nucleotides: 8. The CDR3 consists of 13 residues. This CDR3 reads CASRIQGAGEQYF. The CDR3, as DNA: TGTGCCAGCAGGATCCAGGGGGCGGGGGAGCAGTACTTC.

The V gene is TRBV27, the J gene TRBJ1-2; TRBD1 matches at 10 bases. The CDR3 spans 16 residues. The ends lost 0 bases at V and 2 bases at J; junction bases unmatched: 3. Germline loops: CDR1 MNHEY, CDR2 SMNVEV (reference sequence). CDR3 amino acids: CASSLSPGQGNYGYTF. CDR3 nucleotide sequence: TGTGCCAGCAGTTTATCGCCGGGACAGGGGAACTATGGCTACACCTTC.

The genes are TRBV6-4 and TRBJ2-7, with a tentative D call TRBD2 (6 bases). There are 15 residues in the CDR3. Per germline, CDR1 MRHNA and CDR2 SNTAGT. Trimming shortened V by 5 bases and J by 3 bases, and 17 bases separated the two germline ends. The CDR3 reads CASSRQGAGGYEQYF. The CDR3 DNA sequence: TGTGCCAGCAGTCGCCAAGGGGCCGGGGGCTACGAGCAGTACTTC.

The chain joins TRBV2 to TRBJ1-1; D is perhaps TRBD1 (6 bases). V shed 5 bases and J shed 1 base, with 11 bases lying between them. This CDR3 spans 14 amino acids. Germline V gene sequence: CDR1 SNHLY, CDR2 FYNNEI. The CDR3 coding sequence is TGTGCCAGCAGTCGGACAGCGACGAACACTGAAGCTTTCTTT. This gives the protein CASSRTATNTEAFF. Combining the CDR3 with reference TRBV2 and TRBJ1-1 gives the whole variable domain EPEVTQTPSHQVTQMGQEVILRCVPISNHLYFYWYRQILGQKVEFLVSFYNNEISEKSEIFDDQFSVERPDGSNFTLKIRSTKLEDSAMYFCASSRTATNTEAFFGQGTRLTVV.

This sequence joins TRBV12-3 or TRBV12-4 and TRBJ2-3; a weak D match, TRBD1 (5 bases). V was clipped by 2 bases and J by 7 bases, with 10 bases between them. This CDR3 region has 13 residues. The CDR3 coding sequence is TGTGCCAGCAGTTTAACCCAGGGAAATACGCAGTATTTT. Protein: CASSLTQGNTQYF.

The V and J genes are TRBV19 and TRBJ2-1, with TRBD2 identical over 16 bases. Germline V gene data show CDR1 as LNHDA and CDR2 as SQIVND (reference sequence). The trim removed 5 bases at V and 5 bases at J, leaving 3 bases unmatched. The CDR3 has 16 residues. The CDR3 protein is CASSPGLAGGDNEQFF. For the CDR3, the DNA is TGTGCCAGTAGTCCGGGACTAGCGGGGGGGGACAATGAGCAGTTCTTC.

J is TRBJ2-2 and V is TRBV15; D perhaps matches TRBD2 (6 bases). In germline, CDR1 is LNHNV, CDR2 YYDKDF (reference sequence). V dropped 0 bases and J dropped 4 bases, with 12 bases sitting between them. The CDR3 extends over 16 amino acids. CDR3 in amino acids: CATSRDLASVTGELFF. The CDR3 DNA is TGTGCCACCAGCAGAGATTTGGCTAGCGTCACCGGGGAGCTGTTTTTT.

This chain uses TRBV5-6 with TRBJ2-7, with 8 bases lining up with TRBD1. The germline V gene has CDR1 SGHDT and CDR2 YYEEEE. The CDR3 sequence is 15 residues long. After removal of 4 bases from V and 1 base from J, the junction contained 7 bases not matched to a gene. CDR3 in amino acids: CASSDTGGTSYEQYF. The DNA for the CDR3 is TGTGCCAGCAGCGACACAGGGGGTACATCCTACGAGCAGTACTTC.

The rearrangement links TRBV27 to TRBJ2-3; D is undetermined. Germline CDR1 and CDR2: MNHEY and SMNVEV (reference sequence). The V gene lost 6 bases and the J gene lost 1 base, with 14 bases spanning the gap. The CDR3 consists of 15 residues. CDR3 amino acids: CASSPRVTGTDTQYF. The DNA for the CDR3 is TGTGCCAGCAGCCCCCGGGTTACGGGCACAGATACGCAGTATTTT.

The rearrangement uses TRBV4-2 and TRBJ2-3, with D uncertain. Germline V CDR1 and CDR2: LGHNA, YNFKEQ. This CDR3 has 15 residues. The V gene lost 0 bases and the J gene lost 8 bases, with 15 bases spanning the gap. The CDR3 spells CASSQEGPGEGTQYF. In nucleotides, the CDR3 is TGTGCCAGCAGCCAAGAAGGTCCAGGCGAAGGTACGCAGTATTTT.

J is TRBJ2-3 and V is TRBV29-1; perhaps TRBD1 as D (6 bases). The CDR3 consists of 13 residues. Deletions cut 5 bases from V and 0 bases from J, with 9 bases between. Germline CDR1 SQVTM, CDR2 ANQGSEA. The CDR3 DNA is TGCAGCGTTAGGGGGAGAAGCACAGATACGCAGTATTTT. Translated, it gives CSVRGRSTDTQYF.

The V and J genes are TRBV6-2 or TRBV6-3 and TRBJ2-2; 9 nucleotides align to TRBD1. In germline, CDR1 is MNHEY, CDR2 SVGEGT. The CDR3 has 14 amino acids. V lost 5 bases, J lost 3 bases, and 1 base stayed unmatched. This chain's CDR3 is CASSGQGYTGELFF. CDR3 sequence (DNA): TGTGCCAGCAGTGGACAGGGGTACACCGGGGAGCTGTTTTTT.

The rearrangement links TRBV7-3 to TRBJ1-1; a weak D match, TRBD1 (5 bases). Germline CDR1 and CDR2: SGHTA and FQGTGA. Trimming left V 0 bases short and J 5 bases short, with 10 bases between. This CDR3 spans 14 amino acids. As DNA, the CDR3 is TGTGCCAGCAGCTTAACAGTCGCAGGGACTGAAGCTTTCTTT. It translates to CASSLTVAGTEAFF.

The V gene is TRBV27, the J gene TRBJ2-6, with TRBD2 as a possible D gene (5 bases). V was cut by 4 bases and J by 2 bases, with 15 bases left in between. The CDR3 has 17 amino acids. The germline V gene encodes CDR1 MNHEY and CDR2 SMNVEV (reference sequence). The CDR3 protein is CASSSNPGSTGANVLTF. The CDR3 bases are TGTGCCAGCAGTTCTAACCCGGGGTCTACTGGGGCCAACGTCCTGACTTTC.

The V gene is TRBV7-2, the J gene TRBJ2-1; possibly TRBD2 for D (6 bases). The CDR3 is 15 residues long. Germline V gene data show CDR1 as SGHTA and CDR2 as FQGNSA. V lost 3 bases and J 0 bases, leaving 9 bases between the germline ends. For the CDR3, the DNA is TGTGCCAGCAGCTTTAACGGGGGCTCCTACAATGAGCAGTTCTTC. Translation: CASSFNGGSYNEQFF.

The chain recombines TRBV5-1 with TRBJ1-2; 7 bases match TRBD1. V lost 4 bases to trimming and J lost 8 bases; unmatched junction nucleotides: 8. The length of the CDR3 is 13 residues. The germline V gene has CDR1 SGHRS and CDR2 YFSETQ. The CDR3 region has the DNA TGCGCCAGCAGCCGGGGCAGGGGGGAAGGCTACACCTTC. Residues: CASSRGRGEGYTF.

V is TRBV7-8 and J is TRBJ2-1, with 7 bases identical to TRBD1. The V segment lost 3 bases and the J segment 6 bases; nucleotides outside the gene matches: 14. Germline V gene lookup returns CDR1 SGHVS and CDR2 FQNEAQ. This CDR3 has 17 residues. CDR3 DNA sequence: TGTGCCAGCAGCTTTTTGACGGCAGGGGGTGTGAGCAATGAGCAGTTCTTC. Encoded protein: CASSFLTAGGVSNEQFF.

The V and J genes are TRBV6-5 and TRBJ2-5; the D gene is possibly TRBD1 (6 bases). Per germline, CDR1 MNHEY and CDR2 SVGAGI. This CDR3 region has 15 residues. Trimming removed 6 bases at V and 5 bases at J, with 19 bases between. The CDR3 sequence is CASSLDRDTRETQYF. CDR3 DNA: TGTGCCAGCAGCTTAGATAGGGACACCCGGGAGACCCAGTACTTC.

The CDR3 coding sequence is TGTGCCTGGAACATCAGGGCCCCCTCCTACAATGAGCAGTTCTTC. Amino acids: CAWNIRAPSYNEQFF. J is TRBJ2-1 and V is TRBV30; a possible D gene is TRBD1 (5 bases). The CDR3 sequence is 15 residues long. The V end was cut by 4 bases, the J end by 0 bases, with 13 bases between. Germline CDR1 is GTSNPN and CDR2 is SVGIG (reference sequence).

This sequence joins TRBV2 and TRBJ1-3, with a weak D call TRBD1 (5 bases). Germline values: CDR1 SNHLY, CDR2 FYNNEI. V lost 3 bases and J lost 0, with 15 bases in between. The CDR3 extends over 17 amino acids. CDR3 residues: CASSDSDTSSSGNTIYF. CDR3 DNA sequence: TGTGCCAGCAGTGACTCGGACACGTCGAGCTCTGGAAACACCATATATTTT.

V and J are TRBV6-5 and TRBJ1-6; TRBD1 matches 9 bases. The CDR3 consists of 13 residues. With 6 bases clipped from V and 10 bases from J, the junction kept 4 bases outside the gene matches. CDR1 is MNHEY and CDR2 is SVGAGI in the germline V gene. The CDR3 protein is CASRGQGGSPLHF. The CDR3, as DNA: TGTGCCAGCAGGGGACAGGGCGGCTCACCCCTCCACTTT.

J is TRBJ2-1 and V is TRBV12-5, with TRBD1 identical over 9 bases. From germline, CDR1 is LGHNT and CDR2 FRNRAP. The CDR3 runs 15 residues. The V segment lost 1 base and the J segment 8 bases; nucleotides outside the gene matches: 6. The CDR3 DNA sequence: TGTGCTAGTGGTTTGGCCGGGACAGGGATCGATGAGCAGTTCTTC. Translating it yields CASGLAGTGIDEQFF.

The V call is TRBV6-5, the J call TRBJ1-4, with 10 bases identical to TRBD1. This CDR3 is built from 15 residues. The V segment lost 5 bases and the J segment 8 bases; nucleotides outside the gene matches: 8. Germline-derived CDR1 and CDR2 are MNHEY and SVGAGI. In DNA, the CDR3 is TGTGCCAGCAGTATATCGGGACAGGGGTACGAAAAACTGTTTTTT. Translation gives CASSISGQGYEKLFF.

The CDR3 spells CASSFLGLAGANEQFF. CDR3 nucleotides: TGTGCCAGCAGTTTCCTGGGACTAGCGGGGGCCAATGAGCAGTTCTTC. This sequence joins TRBV6-2 or TRBV6-3 and TRBJ2-1, with 14 bases identical to TRBD2. After removal of 4 bases from V and 6 bases from J, the junction contained 5 bases not matched to a gene. Germline V gene lookup returns CDR1 MNHEY and CDR2 SVGEGT. The CDR3 totals 16 residues.

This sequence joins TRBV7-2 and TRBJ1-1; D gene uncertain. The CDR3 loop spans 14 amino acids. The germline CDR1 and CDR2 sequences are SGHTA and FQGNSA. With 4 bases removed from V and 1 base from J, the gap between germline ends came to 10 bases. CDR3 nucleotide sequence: TGTGCCAGCAGCTCTAGGCGGGAGAACACTGAAGCTTTCTTT. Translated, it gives CASSSRRENTEAFF.

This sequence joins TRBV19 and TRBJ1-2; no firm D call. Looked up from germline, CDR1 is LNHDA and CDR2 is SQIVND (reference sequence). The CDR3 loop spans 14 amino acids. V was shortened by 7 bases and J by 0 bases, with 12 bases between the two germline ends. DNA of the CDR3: TGTGCCAGTATCCCCCTCGGGTCTAACTATGGCTACACCTTC. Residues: CASIPLGSNYGYTF.

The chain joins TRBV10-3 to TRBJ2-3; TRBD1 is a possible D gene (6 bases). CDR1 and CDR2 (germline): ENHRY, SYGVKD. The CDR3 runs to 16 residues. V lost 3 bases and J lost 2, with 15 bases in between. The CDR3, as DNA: TGTGCCATCAGTGACCCTGACAGGCAGTACACAGATACGCAGTATTTT. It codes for CAISDPDRQYTDTQYF.

In nucleotides, the CDR3 is TGTGCCAGCAGCCCTGACAACCAAGAGACCCAGTACTTC. Translated: CASSPDNQETQYF. The chain combines TRBV7-9 with TRBJ2-5; D not certain. Trimming took 5 bases from V and 0 from J, leaving 7 bases between them. This CDR3 contains 13 residues. Germline values: CDR1 SEHNR, CDR2 FQNEAQ (reference sequence).